The 7 T cell receptor beta chains presented below share a single source sample, sequenced in a study of blood T cell repertoires in COVID-19. The protocol was immunoSEQ multiplex PCR, while the TCRdb copy is restricted to in-frame clones and leaves out a portion. The data show some 210,000 clones, with 81% seen just once and about 9.8% held by the top ten. Sequenced input: PBMCs or T cells enriched from blood (not recorded which). These receptors all come from a woman between 50 and 59 years old with acute COVID-19.

This clone was picked up a small number of times. Relative to the germline gene, one junction end is altered; a read error may explain this. J is TRBJ2-5 and V is TRBV7-2; 11 bases are shared with TRBD2. The CDR3 covers 15 residues. Germline V gene data show CDR1 as SGHTA and CDR2 as FQGNSA. The CDR3 bases are TGTGCCAGCAGCTTAGTAGCGGGAGGGGGAAAGGGCTTAGACTTC. Translating gives CASSLVAGGGKGLDF.

The chain uses TRBV7-2 and TRBJ1-6; TRBD1 aligns across 9 bases. This CDR3 spans 14 amino acids. J lost 8 bases, V lost 5 bases, and 4 bases had no gene match. The germline V gene encodes CDR1 SGHTA and CDR2 FQGNSA. CDR3 nucleotide sequence: TGTGCCAGCAGCCTGGGACAGGGATATTCACCCCTCCACTTT. Protein product: CASSLGQGYSPLHF.

The chain carries TRBV14 and TRBJ1-2, with TRBD1 matching over 8 bases. The J segment lost 4 bases and the V segment lost 8 bases, leaving 15 bases of the junction unmatched. Germline lookup yields CDR1 SGHDN and CDR2 FVKESK. CDR3 size: 16 residues. The CDR3 DNA reads TGTGCCAGCGGATTAGGGACAGGACCGTGGAGCTATGGCTACACCTTC. It codes for CASGLGTGPWSYGYTF.

This clone was detected once. The V gene is TRBV18, the J gene TRBJ2-3, with D possibly matching TRBD2 (7 bases). This CDR3 spans 17 amino acids. Germline V gene data show CDR1 as KGHSH and CDR2 as LQKENI. Trimming stripped 0 bases from V and 2 bases from J, with 15 bases between. The CDR3 region is CASSPPTGGDYTDTQYF. In DNA form, the CDR3 reads TGTGCCAGCTCACCACCGACGGGGGGCGACTACACAGATACGCAGTATTTT.

This chain links TRBV15 with TRBJ2-6; 8 bases align to TRBD1. With V trimmed by 0 bases and J by 2 bases, 9 bases remained unmatched. The CDR3 is 19 residues long. CDR1 and CDR2 (germline): LNHNV, YYDKDF (reference sequence). DNA of the CDR3: TGTGCCACCAGCAGAGACAGGGGGCCAGGGAGGACTGGGGCCAACGTCCTGACTTTC. It is translated as CATSRDRGPGRTGANVLTF.

The V and J genes are TRBV2 and TRBJ1-5, with D possibly TRBD1 on 6 matching bases. The CDR3 has 14 residues. The germline V gene has CDR1 SNHLY and CDR2 FYNNEI. V was shortened by 8 bases and J by 5 bases, with 16 bases between the two germline ends. CDR3: CASRQQGYYQPQHF. The CDR3 nucleotides are TGTGCCAGCCGCCAACAGGGATACTATCAGCCCCAGCATTTT.

The table lists this clone with a few counts. The genes are TRBV28 and TRBJ2-7; 15 nucleotides align to TRBD2. The germline V gene has CDR1 MDHEN and CDR2 SYDVKM. The length of the CDR3 is 15 residues. The V gene end was trimmed by 4 bases and the J gene end by 4 bases; junction bases not matched to a gene: 2. The CDR3 DNA follows: TGTGCCAGCAGTTCGGGGACTAGCGGGAGGTACGAGCAGTACTTC. Translation: CASSSGTSGRYEQYF.